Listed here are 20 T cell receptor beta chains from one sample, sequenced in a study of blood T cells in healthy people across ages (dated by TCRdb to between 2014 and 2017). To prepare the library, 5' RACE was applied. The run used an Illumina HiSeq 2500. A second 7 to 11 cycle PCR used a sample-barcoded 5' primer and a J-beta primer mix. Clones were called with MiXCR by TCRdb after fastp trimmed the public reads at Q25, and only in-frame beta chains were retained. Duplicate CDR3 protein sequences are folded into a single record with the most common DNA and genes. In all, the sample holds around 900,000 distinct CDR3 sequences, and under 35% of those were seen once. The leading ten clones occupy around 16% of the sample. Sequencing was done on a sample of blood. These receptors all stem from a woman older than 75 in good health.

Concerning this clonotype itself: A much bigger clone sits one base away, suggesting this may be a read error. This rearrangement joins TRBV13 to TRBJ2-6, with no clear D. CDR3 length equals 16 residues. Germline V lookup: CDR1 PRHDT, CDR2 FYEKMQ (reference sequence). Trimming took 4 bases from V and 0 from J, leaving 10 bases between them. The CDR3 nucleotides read TGTGCCAGCAGCTCAGTCCGAATCTCTGGGGCCAACGTCCTGACTTTC. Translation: CASSSVRISGANVLTF.

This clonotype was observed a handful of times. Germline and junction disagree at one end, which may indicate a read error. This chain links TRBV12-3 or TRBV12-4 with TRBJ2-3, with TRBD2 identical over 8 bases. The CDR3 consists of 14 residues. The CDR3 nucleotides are TGTGCCGGCAGTTTCGGGGGGGCCGCAGATACGCAGTATTTT. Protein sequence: CAGSFGGAADTQYF.

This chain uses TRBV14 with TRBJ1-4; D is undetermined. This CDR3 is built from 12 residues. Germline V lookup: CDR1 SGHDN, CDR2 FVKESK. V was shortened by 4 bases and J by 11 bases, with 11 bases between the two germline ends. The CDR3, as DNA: TGTGCCAGCAGCCCTGGAAGAGGGAAACTGTTTTTT. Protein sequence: CASSPGRGKLFF.

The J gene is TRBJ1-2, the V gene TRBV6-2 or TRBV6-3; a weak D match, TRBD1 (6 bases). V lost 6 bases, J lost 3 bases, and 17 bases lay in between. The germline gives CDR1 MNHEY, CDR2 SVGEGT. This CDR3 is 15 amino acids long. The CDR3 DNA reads TGTGCCAGCAGCTCCGGTGGGGGGCCATACTATGGCTACACCTTC. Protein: CASSSGGGPYYGYTF.

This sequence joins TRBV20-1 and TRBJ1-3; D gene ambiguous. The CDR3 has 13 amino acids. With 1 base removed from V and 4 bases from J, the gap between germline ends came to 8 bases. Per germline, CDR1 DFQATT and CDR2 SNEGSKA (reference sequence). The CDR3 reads CSARGPGGNTIYF. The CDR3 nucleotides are TGCAGTGCTAGAGGACCCGGAGGAAACACCATATATTTT.

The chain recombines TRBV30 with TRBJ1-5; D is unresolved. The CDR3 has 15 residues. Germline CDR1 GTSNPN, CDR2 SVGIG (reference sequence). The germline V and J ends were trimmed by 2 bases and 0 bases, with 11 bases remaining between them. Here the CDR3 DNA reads TGTGCCTGGAGTCGGCGCAGCGATAGCAATCAGCCCCAGCATTTT. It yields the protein CAWSRRSDSNQPQHF.

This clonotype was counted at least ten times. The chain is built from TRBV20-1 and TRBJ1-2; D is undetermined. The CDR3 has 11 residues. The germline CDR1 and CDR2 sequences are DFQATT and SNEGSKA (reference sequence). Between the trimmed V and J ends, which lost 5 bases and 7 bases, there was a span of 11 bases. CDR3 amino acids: CSASQDSGYTF. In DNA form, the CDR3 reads TGCAGTGCTTCCCAAGACTCTGGCTACACCTTC.

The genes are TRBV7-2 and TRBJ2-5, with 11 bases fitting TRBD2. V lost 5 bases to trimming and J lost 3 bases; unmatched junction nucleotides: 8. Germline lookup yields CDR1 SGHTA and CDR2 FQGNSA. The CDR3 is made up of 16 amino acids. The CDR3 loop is CASSPRLAGHKETQYF. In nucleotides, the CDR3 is TGTGCCAGCAGCCCCAGACTAGCGGGGCACAAAGAGACCCAGTACTTC.

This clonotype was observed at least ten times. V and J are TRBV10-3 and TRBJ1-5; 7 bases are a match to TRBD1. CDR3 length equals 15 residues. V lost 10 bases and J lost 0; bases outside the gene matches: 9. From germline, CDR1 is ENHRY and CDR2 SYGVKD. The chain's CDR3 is CASGKQGYSNQPQHF. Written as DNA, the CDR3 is TGTGCCAGCGGGAAACAGGGGTATAGCAATCAGCCCCAGCATTTT.

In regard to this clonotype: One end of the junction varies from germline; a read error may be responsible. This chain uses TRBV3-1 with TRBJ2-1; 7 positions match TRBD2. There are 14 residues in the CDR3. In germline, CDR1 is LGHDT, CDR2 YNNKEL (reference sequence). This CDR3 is CASSQAGLYNKQFF. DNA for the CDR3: TGTGCCAGCAGCCAGGCGGGACTATACAATAAGCAGTTCTTC.

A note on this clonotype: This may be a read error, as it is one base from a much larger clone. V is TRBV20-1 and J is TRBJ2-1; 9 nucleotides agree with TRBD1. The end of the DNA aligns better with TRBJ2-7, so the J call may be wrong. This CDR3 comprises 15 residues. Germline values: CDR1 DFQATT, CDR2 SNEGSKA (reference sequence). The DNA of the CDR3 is TGCAGTGCTAGAATCGGACAGGGGCCCTACAATGAGCAGTACTTC. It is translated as CSARIGQGPYNEQYF.

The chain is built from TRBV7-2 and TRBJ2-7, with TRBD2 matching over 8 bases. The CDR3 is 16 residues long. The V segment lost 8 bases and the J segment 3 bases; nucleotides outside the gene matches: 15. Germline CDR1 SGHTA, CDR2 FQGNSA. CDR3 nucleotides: TGTGCCAGCGGAATATCAGCGGGAGAAGGGATCTACGAGCAGTACTTC. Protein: CASGISAGEGIYEQYF.

The CDR3 nucleotides read TGCGCCAGCAGCTTTAGCGGGGACGCAATCACAGATACGCAGTATTTT. Amino acid sequence: CASSFSGDAITDTQYF. The chain recombines TRBV5-1 with TRBJ2-3, with 8 bases identical to TRBD2. CDR1 is SGHRS and CDR2 is YFSETQ in the germline V gene. This CDR3 region has 16 residues. The J segment lost 2 bases and the V segment lost 2 bases, leaving 7 bases of the junction unmatched.

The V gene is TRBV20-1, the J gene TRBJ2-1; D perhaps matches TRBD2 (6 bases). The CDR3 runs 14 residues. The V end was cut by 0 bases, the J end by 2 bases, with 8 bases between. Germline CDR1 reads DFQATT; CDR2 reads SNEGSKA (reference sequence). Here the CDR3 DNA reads TGCAGTGCTAGAGAGGTAGCGGCCTACAATGAGCAGTTCTTC. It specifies CSAREVAAYNEQFF.

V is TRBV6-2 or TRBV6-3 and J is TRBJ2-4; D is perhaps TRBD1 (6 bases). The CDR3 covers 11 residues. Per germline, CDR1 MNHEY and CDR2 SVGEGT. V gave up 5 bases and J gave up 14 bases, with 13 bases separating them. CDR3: CASSHGQSKYF. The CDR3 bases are TGTGCCAGCAGTCACGGACAGTCCAAGTACTTC.

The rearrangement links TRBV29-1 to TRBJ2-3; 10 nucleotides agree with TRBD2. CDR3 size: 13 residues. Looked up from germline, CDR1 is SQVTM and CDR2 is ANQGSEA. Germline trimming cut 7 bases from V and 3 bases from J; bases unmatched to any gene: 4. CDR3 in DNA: TGCAGCGCAGCGGGGGGGCAGACAGATACGCAGTATTTT. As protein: CSAAGGQTDTQYF.

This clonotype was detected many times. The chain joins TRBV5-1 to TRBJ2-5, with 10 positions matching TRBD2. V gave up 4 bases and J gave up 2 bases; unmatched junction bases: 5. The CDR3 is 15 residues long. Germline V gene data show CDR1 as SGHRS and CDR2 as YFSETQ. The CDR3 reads CASSITSGVQETQYF. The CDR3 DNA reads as TGCGCCAGCAGCATCACTAGCGGGGTACAAGAGACCCAGTACTTC.

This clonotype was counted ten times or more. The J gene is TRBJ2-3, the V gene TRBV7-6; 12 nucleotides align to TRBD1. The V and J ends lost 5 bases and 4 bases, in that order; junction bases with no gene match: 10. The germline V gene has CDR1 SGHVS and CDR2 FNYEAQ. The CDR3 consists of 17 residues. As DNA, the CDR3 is TGTGCCAGCAGCCAAGTCCCGGGACAGGGGGCCCCAGATACGCAGTATTTT. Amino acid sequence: CASSQVPGQGAPDTQYF.

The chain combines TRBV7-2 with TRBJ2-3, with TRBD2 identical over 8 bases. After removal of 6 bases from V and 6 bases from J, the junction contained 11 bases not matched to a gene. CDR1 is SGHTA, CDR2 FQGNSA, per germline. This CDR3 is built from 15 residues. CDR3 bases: TGTGCCAGCAGTCCGACTAACGGGAGGGCCGATACGCAGTATTTT. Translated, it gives CASSPTNGRADTQYF.

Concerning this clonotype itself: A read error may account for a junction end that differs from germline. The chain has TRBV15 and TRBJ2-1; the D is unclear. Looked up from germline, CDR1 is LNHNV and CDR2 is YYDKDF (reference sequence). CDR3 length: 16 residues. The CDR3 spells CTTSRDPLSSYNEQFF. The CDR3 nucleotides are TGTACCACCAGCAGAGATCCACTAAGCTCCTACAATGAGCAGTTCTTC.